This T cell receptor beta chain was sequenced during a study of T cells of healthy individuals (dated by TCRdb to 2016 to 2018). With regard to this clonotype: The specificity of this receptor is unknown. The record has no base qualities; no much larger clone is one base away.

The CDR3 goes from the cysteine to the phenylalanine over 14 residues. Of the read, only the CDR3 DNA is kept; its 42 bases are in frame from base 1. V lost 3 bases and J lost 4 bases; the stretch between them is 14 bases long. CDR1 and CDR2 (SQVTM, ANQGSEA) derive from the germline V gene. Library preparation used 5' RACE. The listed sequencing device is Illumina MiSeq. The public reads were run again by TCRdb, first through fastp at Q25 and then through MiXCR, and only productive beta chains were kept. Each CDR3 protein appears once, grouped with its most common genes and DNA. This sample holds about 96,000 distinct CDR3 sequences; 15% to 20% were observed only once. The ten largest clones represent approximately 5.7% of the sample.

This sequence uses TRBV29-1 and TRBJ2-3; no D gene is confidently identified. The receptor comes from a human donor in good health. This receptor carries the CDR3 CSVEMVSPPDTQYF. At the DNA level, the sequence is TGCAGCGTTGAGATGGTCTCGCCCCCAGATACGCAGTATTTT.